This T cell receptor (beta chain) came from a study of blood T cell repertoires in COVID-19. Across the study: Spain, Italy and the United States supplied samples that represented acute and convalescent COVID-19. In each case, the material was cDNA or gDNA derived from T cells, B-cell-depleted T cells, or PBMCs.

Original analysis: By means of reference gene primer amplification, nucleated cell counts were estimated. Using immunoSEQ multiplex PCR, the repertoire was profiled, and TCRdb retains in-frame clones only, with some absent. The V and J calls and clone size were taken over from that table, and D and trimming were inferred from the DNA. This table has about 120,000 clones, around 90% appearing once. The clonotype originates from a human donor in a cohort sampled during active COVID-19. The sequenced material came from peripheral blood.

The DNA for the CDR3 is TGTGCCAGTACCTCAGCGGGGGGTCCTCAAGAGACCCAGTACTTC. This translates into CASTSAGGPQETQYF. The chain is built from TRBV27 and TRBJ2-5; TRBD2 aligns across 9 bases. This CDR3 has 15 amino acids. The germline V gene encodes CDR1 MNHEY and CDR2 SMNVEV (reference sequence). V gave up 9 bases and J gave up 2 bases; unmatched junction bases: 10.